A selection of T cell receptor beta chains follows, all from one sample in a study of cytotoxic CD8 clonotypes in ibrutinib-treated CLL. Assay: immunoSEQ multiplex PCR; the TCRdb copy retains only in-frame clones and omits some. This table has some 200,000 clones, around 72% appearing once. Sequencing was performed on PBMCs, taken after 24 months of ibrutinib treatment. The receptor source for this set is a human donor with chronic lymphocytic leukemia. Each CDR3 is given with its conserved first and last residue. D genes are given only for firm matches. Where a row states a size, it is once, few, many or the class of an expanded clone; other rows omit it.

abundance	v_gene	d_gene	j_gene	CDR3aa	CDR3nt
.	TRBV19	TRBD1	TRBJ1-5	CASSTRGTVLYSNQPQHF	TGTGCCAGTAGTACGCGGGGGACAGTCCTTTATAGCAATCAGCCCCAGCATTTT
few	TRBV7-9	.	TRBJ2-1	CASSLGLAPYNEQFF	TGTGCCAGCAGCTTAGGGCTAGCGCCATACAATGAGCAGTTCTTC
few	TRBV2	TRBD1	TRBJ1-1	CASIGTGSSSAFF	TGTGCCAGCATCGGGACAGGTTCCTCCTCAGCTTTCTTT
.	TRBV7-6	.	TRBJ2-1	CASSLAYSLPDNEQFF	TGTGCCAGCAGCTTAGCGTATAGTTTACCCGACAATGAGCAGTTCTTC
once	TRBV28	.	TRBJ1-2	CASRIRSGTFYGYTF	TGTGCCAGCAGAATTAGATCCGGGACATTCTATGGCTACACCTTC
.	TRBV5-6	.	TRBJ2-2	CASSLVAGRPGELFF	TGTGCCAGCAGCTTGGTTGCGGGCAGACCCGGGGAGCTGTTTTTT
.	TRBV27	.	TRBJ2-2	CASSLSTGDYTGELFF	TGTGCCAGCAGTTTATCGACGGGAGACTACACCGGGGAGCTGTTTTTT
few	TRBV7-2	TRBD1	TRBJ1-2	CASSHYRTGGDYGYTF	TGTGCCAGCAGCCACTACCGGACAGGGGGCGACTATGGCTACACCTTC
few	TRBV7-9	.	TRBJ2-3	CASSVTTDTQYF	TGTGCCAGCAGCGTAACCACAGATACGCAGTATTTT
few	TRBV2	.	TRBJ2-7	CASGSEQYF	TGTGCCAGCGGGAGTGAACAGTACTTC
.	TRBV7-2	TRBD1	TRBJ1-5	CASSFRTGGDQPQHF	TGTGCCAGCAGCTTCAGAACAGGGGGCGATCAGCCCCAGCATTTT
.	TRBV11-1	TRBD1	TRBJ2-5	CASSYDRGLQETQYF	TGTGCCAGCAGCTATGACAGGGGGTTACAAGAGACCCAGTACTTC
.	TRBV7-6	.	TRBJ2-3	CASSRDFADTQYF	TGTGCCAGCAGCCGGGACTTCGCAGATACGCAGTATTTT
.	TRBV4-1	TRBD2	TRBJ2-7	CASSLLSGISVEQYF	TGCGCCAGCAGCCTCCTTAGCGGGATCTCAGTAGAGCAGTACTTC
few	TRBV25-1	TRBD1	TRBJ1-5	CASRSGQVGNQPQHF	TGTGCCAGCAGGAGCGGACAGGTAGGCAATCAGCCCCAGCATTTT
once	TRBV6-5	.	TRBJ2-1	CASSLGPGGYNEQFF	TGTGCCAGCAGTCTAGGGCCCGGGGGTTACAATGAGCAGTTCTTC
few	TRBV6-1	TRBD1	TRBJ2-7	CASPGGASYEQYF	TGTGCCAGTCCAGGGGGCGCATCCTACGAGCAGTACTTC
.	TRBV4-2	.	TRBJ2-5	CASSQASASQETQYF	TGTGCCAGCAGCCAGGCTAGCGCGTCCCAGGAGACCCAGTACTTC
.	TRBV28	.	TRBJ1-2	CATRIARAYGYTF	TGTGCCACCCGGATAGCAAGGGCCTATGGCTACACCTTC
.	TRBV4-3	.	TRBJ2-3	CASSQEVGGGWGDTQYF	TGCGCCAGCAGCCAAGAGGTTGGGGGCGGGTGGGGAGATACGCAGTATTTT
.	TRBV27	.	TRBJ2-7	CASSLHDAYEQYF	TGTGCCAGCAGTTTGCATGACGCCTACGAGCAGTACTTC
.	TRBV9	.	TRBJ2-3	CASSVVKDTQYF	TGTGCCAGCAGCGTAGTTAAAGATACGCAGTATTTT
.	TRBV27	.	TRBJ2-6	CASSPVRANVLTF	TGTGCCAGCAGTCCTGTGAGGGCCAACGTCCTGACTTTC
.	TRBV4-1	TRBD1	TRBJ2-7	CASSLRDRGYEQYF	TGCGCCAGCAGCCTCCGGGACAGGGGGTACGAGCAGTACTTC
.	TRBV5-1	.	TRBJ2-7	CASSPQDTYEQYF	TGCGCCAGCAGCCCCCAGGATACCTACGAGCAGTACTTC
.	TRBV5-1	TRBD1	TRBJ1-2	CASSLQGNYGYTF	TGCGCCAGCAGTCTACAGGGGAACTATGGCTACACCTTC
.	TRBV10-2	TRBD1	TRBJ1-1	CASSITTGINTEAFF	TGCGCCAGCAGTATAACGACAGGGATAAACACTGAAGCTTTCTTT
few	TRBV5-1	.	TRBJ2-2	CASSLERTNTGELFF	TGCGCCAGCAGCTTGGAACGGACGAACACCGGGGAGCTGTTTTTT
few	TRBV10-3	.	TRBJ2-7	CAISAGNYEQYF	TGTGCCATCAGTGCCGGGAACTACGAGCAGTACTTC
.	TRBV9	TRBD2	TRBJ2-1	CASSYSSGSYNEQFF	TGTGCCAGCAGCTATTCTAGCGGCTCCTACAATGAGCAGTTCTTC
.	TRBV7-9	.	TRBJ2-6	CASGTTGANVLTF	TGTGCCAGCGGCACTACTGGGGCCAACGTCCTGACTTTC
few	TRBV4-2	.	TRBJ1-4	CASSHEPQEDEKLFF	TGTGCCAGCAGCCATGAGCCCCAGGAGGATGAAAAACTGTTTTTT
.	TRBV29-1	.	TRBJ1-5	CSVEAVSRDAKLYQPQHF	TGCAGCGTTGAAGCAGTGTCCCGGGACGCAAAACTTTATCAGCCCCAGCATTTT
.	TRBV25-1	.	TRBJ2-1	CASSDLQGSYNEQFF	TGTGCCAGCAGTGATCTGCAGGGCTCCTACAATGAGCAGTTCTTC
.	TRBV6-6	TRBD1	TRBJ1-1	CASSYPQGGMNTEAFF	TGTGCCAGCAGTTACCCGCAGGGGGGTATGAACACTGAAGCTTTCTTT
.	TRBV18	TRBD1	TRBJ1-2	CASSPPPTGVHGYTF	TGTGCCAGCTCACCACCCCCGACAGGGGTCCATGGCTACACCTTC
.	TRBV11-2	.	TRBJ2-5	CASSLGADLRETQYF	TGTGCCAGCAGCTTAGGCGCGGATCTCAGAGAGACCCAGTACTTC
.	TRBV4-2	.	TRBJ2-7	CASSRTRSSYEQYF	TGTGCCAGCAGCCGGACCCGAAGCTCCTACGAGCAGTACTTC
.	TRBV30	.	TRBJ1-5	CAWSVGVGNQPQHF	TGTGCCTGGAGTGTGGGCGTGGGCAATCAGCCCCAGCATTTT
.	TRBV7-2	.	TRBJ2-7	CASSLSPASYEQYF	TGTGCCAGCAGCTTATCACCAGCGTCCTACGAGCAGTACTTC
.	TRBV29-1	.	TRBJ2-1	CSVELLRLAQYNEQFF	TGCAGCGTTGAACTACTGCGGCTAGCTCAATACAATGAGCAGTTCTTC
.	TRBV9	.	TRBJ2-1	CASSVVPDNEQFF	TGTGCCAGCAGCGTAGTCCCCGACAATGAGCAGTTCTTC
.	TRBV4-1	TRBD1	TRBJ2-7	CASSLGQGRYEQYF	TGCGCCAGCAGCCTGGGACAGGGGCGCTACGAGCAGTACTTC
.	TRBV5-5	.	TRBJ2-7	CASSLGAGDSYEQYF	TGTGCCAGCAGCTTGGGGGCAGGGGACTCCTACGAGCAGTACTTC
.	TRBV5-1	TRBD2	TRBJ2-1	CASSSQLGLAGVVEEQFF	TGCGCCAGCAGCTCCCAACTGGGACTAGCGGGAGTTGTGGAGGAGCAGTTCTTC
.	TRBV7-8	TRBD2	TRBJ2-1	CASTRLAGGPFEQFF	TGTGCCAGCACACGACTAGCGGGAGGGCCTTTTGAGCAGTTCTTC
few	TRBV18	TRBD1	TRBJ2-5	CASSPPTGLRETQYF	TGTGCCAGCTCACCACCGACAGGGCTGCGAGAGACCCAGTACTTC
.	TRBV9	.	TRBJ2-1	CASSPAGTPYNEQFF	TGTGCCAGCAGTCCAGCCGGGACACCCTACAATGAGCAGTTCTTC
.	TRBV25-1	.	TRBJ2-5	CASSEYPGRETQYF	TGTGCCAGCAGTGAATACCCAGGGAGGGAGACCCAGTACTTC
.	TRBV7-8	.	TRBJ2-1	CASSLASRANEQFF	TGTGCCAGCAGCTTAGCCTCTAGGGCGAATGAGCAGTTCTTC
.	TRBV7-9	.	TRBJ1-2	CASSFRASLGYTF	TGTGCCAGCAGCTTCCGGGCTTCCCTCGGCTACACCTTC
.	TRBV29-1	TRBD1	TRBJ2-5	CSVPQDRVNGETQYF	TGCAGCGTACCACAGGACAGGGTAAACGGAGAGACCCAGTACTTC